This T cell receptor beta chain was captured by sequencing in a study of post-analysis software for immune sequencing data. The overall study: Patients with relapsing-remitting, secondary progressive and progressive-relapsing multiple sclerosis courses were all represented. Study findings and constraints: Multiple sclerosis patients showed significantly lower normalized Chao1 diversity than controls did. Relative to controls, patients had a few TRBV segments at higher frequency, with TRBV5-6, TRBV5-1 and TRBV20-1 among these. Same-batch preparations were strongly co-clustered by F measure.

Presence of unique molecular identifiers characterized the TCR beta cDNA libraries. TCRdb re-called the PCR reads through MiXCR, storing one row per CDR3 protein. The repertoire holds about 540,000 distinct CDR3 sequences, with 30% to 40% as singletons. As to this clonotype: The antigen is unknown.

CDR3 length: 14 amino acids. Germline V lookup: CDR1 MNHEY, CDR2 SVGAGI. The V gene lost 4 bases and the J gene lost 7 bases, with 16 bases spanning the gap. Specimen: blood. The origin of this receptor is a girl younger than 18 with multiple sclerosis. The J gene is TRBJ1-2, the V gene TRBV6-5, with TRBD1 as a possible D gene (6 bases). The CDR3 is CASSLGRGATGYTF. CDR3 sequence (DNA): TGTGCCAGCAGTTTGGGGAGGGGGGCTACTGGCTACACCTTC.